This T cell receptor (beta chain) comes out of a study of a mutant IDH1 vaccine in newly diagnosed glioma. Study-level background: The therapy given earlier, which was standard therapy, consisted of radiotherapy, temozolomide, or both, and most of the patients received both.

V gave up 1 base and J gave up 6 bases; unmatched junction bases: 9. Germline values: CDR1 SSHAT, CDR2 FNYEAQ (reference sequence). The length of the CDR3 is 16 residues. The table lists this clone with a few counts. Its specificity is not known. Sample time point: week 23, last vaccination. What each vaccine dose contained was 300 ug of mutant IDH1 20-mer peptide, accompanied by topical imiquimod. The method was immunoSEQ multiplex PCR; TCRdb's version includes in-frame clones alone and lacks a portion of them. The sample carries about 55,000 clones, 80% recorded once. The receptor was isolated from a man aged 35-49 years with glioma. This material consisted of PBMCs, taken from a glioma patient whose treatment included an IDH1 peptide vaccine. The gene calls are TRBV7-7 and TRBJ1-5; TRBD1 agrees at 7 bases. CDR3 coding DNA: TGTGCCAGCAGCTTAGACAGGGGTTCCAGGTTTCAGCCCCAGCATTTT. The encoded protein is CASSLDRGSRFQPQHF. The complete variable domain, with remaining parts taken from reference TRBV7-7 and TRBJ1-5, reads GAGVSQSPRYKVTKRGQDVTLRCDPISSHATLYWYQQALGQGPEFLTYFNYEAQPDKSGLPSDRFSAERPEGSISTLTIQRTEQRDSAMYRCASSLDRGSRFQPQHFGDGTRLSIL.